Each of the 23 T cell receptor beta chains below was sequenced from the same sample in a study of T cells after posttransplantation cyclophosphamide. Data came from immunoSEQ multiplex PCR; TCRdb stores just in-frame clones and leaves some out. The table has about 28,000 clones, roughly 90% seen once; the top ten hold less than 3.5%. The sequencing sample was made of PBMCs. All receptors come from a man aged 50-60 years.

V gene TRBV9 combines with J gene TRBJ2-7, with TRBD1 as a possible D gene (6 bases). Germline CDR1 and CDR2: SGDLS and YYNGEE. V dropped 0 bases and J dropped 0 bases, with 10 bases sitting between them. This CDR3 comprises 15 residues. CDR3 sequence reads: CASSVEGVSSYEQYF. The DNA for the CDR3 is TGTGCCAGCAGCGTAGAGGGGGTTAGCTCCTACGAGCAGTACTTC.

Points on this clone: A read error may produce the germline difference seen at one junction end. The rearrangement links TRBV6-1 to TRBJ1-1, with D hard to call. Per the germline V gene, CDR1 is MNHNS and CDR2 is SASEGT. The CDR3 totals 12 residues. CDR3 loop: CASSEVLVEGVF. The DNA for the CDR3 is TGTGCCAGCAGTGAAGTATTAGTGGAGGGAGTCTTT.

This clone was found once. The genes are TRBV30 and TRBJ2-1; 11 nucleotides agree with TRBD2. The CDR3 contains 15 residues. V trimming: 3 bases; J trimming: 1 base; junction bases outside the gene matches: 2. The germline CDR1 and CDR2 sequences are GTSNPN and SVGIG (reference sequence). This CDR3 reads CAWRIAGGSYNEQFF. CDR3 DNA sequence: TGTGCCTGGAGAATAGCGGGAGGGTCCTACAATGAGCAGTTCTTC.

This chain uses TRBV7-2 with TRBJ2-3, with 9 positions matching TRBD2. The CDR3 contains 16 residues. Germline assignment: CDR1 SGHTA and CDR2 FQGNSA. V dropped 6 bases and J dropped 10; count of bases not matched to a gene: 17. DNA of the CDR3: TGTGCCAGCAGTTCACTAGCGGGCGGTGGCGGGGTTCCGCAGTATTTT. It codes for CASSSLAGGGGVPQYF.

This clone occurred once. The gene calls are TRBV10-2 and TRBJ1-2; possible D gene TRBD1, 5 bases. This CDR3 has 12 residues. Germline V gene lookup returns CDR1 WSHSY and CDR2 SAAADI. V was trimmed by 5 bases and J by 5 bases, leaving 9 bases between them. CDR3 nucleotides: TGCGCCAGCAGTCAGGGCGTATATGGCTACACCTTC. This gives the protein CASSQGVYGYTF.

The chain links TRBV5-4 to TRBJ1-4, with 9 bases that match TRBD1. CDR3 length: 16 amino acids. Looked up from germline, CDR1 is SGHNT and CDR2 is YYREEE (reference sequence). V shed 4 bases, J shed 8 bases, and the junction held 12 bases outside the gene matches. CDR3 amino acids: CASSRGPGQGLEKLFF. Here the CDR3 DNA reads TGTGCCAGCAGCCGTGGACCGGGACAGGGCTTGGAAAAACTGTTTTTT.

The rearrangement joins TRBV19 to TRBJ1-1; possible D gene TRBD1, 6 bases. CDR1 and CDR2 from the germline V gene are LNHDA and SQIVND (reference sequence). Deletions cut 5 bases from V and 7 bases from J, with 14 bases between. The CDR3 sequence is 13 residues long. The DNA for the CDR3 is TGTGCCAGTAGTCCACAGGGACGTATTGAAGCTTTCTTT. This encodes CASSPQGRIEAFF.

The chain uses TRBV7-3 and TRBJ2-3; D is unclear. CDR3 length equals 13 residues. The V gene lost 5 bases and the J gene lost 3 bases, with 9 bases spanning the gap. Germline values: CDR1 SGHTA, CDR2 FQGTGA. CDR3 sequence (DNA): TGTGCCAGCAGCCCCGACGGGACAGATACGCAGTATTTT. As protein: CASSPDGTDTQYF.

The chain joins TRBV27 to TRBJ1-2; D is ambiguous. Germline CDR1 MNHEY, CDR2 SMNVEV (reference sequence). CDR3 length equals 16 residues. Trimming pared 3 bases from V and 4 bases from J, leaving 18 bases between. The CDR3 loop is CASSFLPGVEFYGYTF. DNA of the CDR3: TGTGCCAGCAGTTTTCTCCCCGGGGTTGAATTCTATGGCTACACCTTC.

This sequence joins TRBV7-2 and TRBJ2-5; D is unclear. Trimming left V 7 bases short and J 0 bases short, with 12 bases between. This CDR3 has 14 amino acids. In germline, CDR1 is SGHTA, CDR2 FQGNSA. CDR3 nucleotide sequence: TGTGCCAGCACCCCGTTTCCGGACCAAGAGACCCAGTACTTC. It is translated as CASTPFPDQETQYF.

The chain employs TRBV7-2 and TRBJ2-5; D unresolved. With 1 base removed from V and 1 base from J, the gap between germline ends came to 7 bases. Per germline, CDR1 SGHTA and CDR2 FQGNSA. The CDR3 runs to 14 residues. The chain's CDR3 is CASSLGPGQETQYF. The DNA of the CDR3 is TGTGCCAGCAGCTTAGGTCCAGGCCAAGAGACCCAGTACTTC. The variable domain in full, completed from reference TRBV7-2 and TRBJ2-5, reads GAGVSQSPSNKVTEKGKDVELRCDPISGHTALYWYRQSLGQGLEFLIYFQGNSAPDKSGLPSDRFSAERTGGSVSTLTIQRTQQEDSAVYLCASSLGPGQETQYFGPGTRLLVL.

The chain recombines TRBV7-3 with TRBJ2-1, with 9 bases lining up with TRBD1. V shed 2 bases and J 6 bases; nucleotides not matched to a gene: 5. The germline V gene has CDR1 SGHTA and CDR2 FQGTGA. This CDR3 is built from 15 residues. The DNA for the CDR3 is TGTGCCAGCAGCTTATGGGACAGGGTGGGCAATGAGCAGTTCTTC. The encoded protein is CASSLWDRVGNEQFF.

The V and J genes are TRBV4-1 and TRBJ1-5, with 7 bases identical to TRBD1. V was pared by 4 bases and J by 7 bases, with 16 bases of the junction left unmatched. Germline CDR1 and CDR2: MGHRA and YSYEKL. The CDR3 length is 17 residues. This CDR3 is CASSRVASRGAGQPQHF. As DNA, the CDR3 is TGCGCCAGCAGCCGGGTCGCGTCCAGGGGGGCTGGACAGCCCCAGCATTTT.

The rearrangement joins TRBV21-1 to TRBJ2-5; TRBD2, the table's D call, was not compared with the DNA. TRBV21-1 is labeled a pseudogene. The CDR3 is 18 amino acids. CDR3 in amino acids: CASSEHRDWIGIGETQYF. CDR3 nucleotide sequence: TGTGCCAGCAGCGAGCACCGGGACTGGATTGGGATAGGAGAGACCCAGTACTTC.

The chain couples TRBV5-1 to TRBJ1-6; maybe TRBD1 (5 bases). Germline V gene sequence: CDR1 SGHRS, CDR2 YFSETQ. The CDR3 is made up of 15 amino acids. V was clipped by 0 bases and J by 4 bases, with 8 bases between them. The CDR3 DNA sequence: TGCGCCAGCAGCTTGGGACAGTTATATAATTCACCCCTCCACTTT. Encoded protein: CASSLGQLYNSPLHF.

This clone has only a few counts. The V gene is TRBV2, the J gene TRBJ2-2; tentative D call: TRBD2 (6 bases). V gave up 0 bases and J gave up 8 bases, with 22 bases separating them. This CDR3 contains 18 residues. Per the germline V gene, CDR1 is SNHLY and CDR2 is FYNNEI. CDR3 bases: TGTGCCAGCAGTGAAGCGCTTAGTAGCGGATACTTTCAGGGGGAGCTGTTTTTT. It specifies CASSEALSSGYFQGELFF. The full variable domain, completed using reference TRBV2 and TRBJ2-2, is EPEVTQTPSHQVTQMGQEVILRCVPISNHLYFYWYRQILGQKVEFLVSFYNNEISEKSEIFDDQFSVERPDGSNFTLKIRSTKLEDSAMYFCASSEALSSGYFQGELFFGEGSRLTVL.

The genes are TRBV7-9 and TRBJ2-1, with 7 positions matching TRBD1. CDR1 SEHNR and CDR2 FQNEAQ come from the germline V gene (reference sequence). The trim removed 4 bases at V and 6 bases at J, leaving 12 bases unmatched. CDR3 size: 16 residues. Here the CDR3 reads CASSSLWTGSANEQFF. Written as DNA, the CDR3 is TGTGCCAGCAGCTCCCTCTGGACAGGTTCGGCCAATGAGCAGTTCTTC.

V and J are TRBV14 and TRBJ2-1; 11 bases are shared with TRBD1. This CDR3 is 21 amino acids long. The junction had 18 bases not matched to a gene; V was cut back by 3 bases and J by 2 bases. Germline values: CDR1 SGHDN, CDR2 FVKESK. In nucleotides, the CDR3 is TGTGCCAGCAGCCACCCGGGACAGGGGGTAACCTACCACGGACCCTACAATGAGCAGTTCTTC. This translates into CASSHPGQGVTYHGPYNEQFF.

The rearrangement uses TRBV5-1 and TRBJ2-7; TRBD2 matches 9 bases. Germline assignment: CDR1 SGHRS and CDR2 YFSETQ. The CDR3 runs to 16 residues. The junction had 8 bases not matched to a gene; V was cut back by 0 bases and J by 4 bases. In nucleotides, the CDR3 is TGCGCCAGCAGCTTGGCGGGGGCTAGCGGGACGTACGAGCAGTACTTC. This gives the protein CASSLAGASGTYEQYF.

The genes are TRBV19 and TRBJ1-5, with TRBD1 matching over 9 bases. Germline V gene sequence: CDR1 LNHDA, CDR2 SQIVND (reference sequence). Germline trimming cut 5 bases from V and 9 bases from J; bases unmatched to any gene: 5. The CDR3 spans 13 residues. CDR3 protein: CASSGTGTRPQHF. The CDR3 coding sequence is TGTGCCAGTAGTGGGACAGGGACACGGCCCCAGCATTTT.

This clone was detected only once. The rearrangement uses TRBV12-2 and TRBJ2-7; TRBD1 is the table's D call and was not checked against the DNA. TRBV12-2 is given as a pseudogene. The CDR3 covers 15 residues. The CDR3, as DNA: TGTGCAAGTCGCTACCGGGACAGGGACTACTACGAGCAGTACTTC. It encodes CASRYRDRDYYEQYF.

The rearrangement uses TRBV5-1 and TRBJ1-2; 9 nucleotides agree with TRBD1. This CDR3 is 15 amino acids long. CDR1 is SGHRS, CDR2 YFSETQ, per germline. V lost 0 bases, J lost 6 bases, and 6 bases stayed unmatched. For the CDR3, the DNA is TGCGCCAGCAGCTTGGCGGACAGGGGCAAACATGGCTACACCTTC. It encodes CASSLADRGKHGYTF.

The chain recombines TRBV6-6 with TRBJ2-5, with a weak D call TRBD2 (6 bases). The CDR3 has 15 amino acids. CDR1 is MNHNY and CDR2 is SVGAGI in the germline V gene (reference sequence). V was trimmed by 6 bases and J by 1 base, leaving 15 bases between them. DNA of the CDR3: TGTGCCAGCAGGAGGAGTGGGGGGATCCAAGAGACCCAGTACTTC. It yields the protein CASRRSGGIQETQYF.